The rows below give T cell receptor beta chains drawn from one sample of a study of T cell responses to AZD1222 COVID-19 vaccine. The repertoire was sequenced with immunoSEQ multiplex PCR; TCRdb's copy has only in-frame clones and lacks some. The data show 100,000 to 150,000 clones, 89% seen once. The sequencing here drew on peripheral blood, taken on day 0 of AZD1222 vaccination. These receptors were collected from an adult in good health. The CDR3 runs from the conserved cysteine through the conserved F or W. The D gene is left open where the match is weak. Size values are once, few and many counts, or a class for expanded clones, and some rows have none.

TRBD1	14	TRBV19	TRBJ1-1	.	TGTGCCAGTAGTACGACAACAGGGGGCACTGAAGCTTTCTTT	CASSTTTGGTEAFF
.	13	TRBV7-9	TRBJ1-5	.	TGTGCCAGCAGCCGAGAGGAAAGGCAGCCCCAGCATTTT	CASSREERQPQHF
.	14	TRBV28	TRBJ1-5	.	TGTGCCAGCAGTGTAAAAACCTCGGGGCAGCCCCAGCATTTT	CASSVKTSGQPQHF
.	12	TRBV5-4	TRBJ1-6	few	TGTGCCAGCGGGACCGAAAATTCACCCCTCCACTTT	CASGTENSPLHF
TRBD2	16	TRBV5-1	TRBJ2-3	.	TGCGCCAGCAGCTCAAGACTAGCGGGAGGCACAGATACGCAGTATTTT	CASSSRLAGGTDTQYF
TRBD1	14	TRBV19	TRBJ2-7	.	TGTGCCAGTAGTCCCGACAGGGGAAACTACGAGCAGTACTTC	CASSPDRGNYEQYF
.	13	TRBV28	TRBJ1-5	.	TGTGCCAGCAGTACAGGGTGGAATCAGCCCCAGCATTTT	CASSTGWNQPQHF
.	15	TRBV9	TRBJ1-4	.	TGTGCCAGCAGCGTGGATGGGGCAGGGGATGAAAAACTGTTTTTT	CASSVDGAGDEKLFF
TRBD1	15	TRBV10-2	TRBJ2-2	.	TGCGCCAGCATCACCGGGACAGCGAACACCGGGGAGCTGTTTTTT	CASITGTANTGELFF
TRBD2	19	TRBV4-1	TRBJ2-1	.	TGCGCCAGCAGCCAAGTCCGGACTAGCGGGGGACAACAAAACAATGAGCAGTTCTTC	CASSQVRTSGGQQNNEQFF
.	13	TRBV5-6	TRBJ1-1	.	TGTGCCAGCAGCTTTACAGCGGGGACTGAAGCTTTCTTT	CASSFTAGTEAFF
TRBD1	15	TRBV5-6	TRBJ2-7	.	TGTGCCAGCAGCTTGGGGGACAGATACCACTACGAGCAGTACTTC	CASSLGDRYHYEQYF
.	18	TRBV24-1	TRBJ2-3	.	TGTGCCACCAGTGATCGCCGGCGGATCGGACGGGGCACAGATACGCAGTATTTT	CATSDRRRIGRGTDTQYF
TRBD1	12	TRBV19	TRBJ1-1	.	TGTGCCAGTGACAGGGGGAACACTGAAGCTTTCTTT	CASDRGNTEAFF
TRBD2	17	TRBV7-6	TRBJ2-2	.	TGTGCCAGCAGCCGGGAGGCTAAGCGGGAGAACACCGGGGAGCTGTTTTTT	CASSREAKRENTGELFF
.	12	TRBV7-9	TRBJ1-5	.	TGTGCCAGCAGCTTAATCAATCAGCCCCAGCATTTT	CASSLINQPQHF
TRBD1	13	TRBV6-5	TRBJ2-7	.	TGTGCCAGCAGTTCTGGACAGGGGTGGCAGCAGTACTTC	CASSSGQGWQQYF
.	14	TRBV2	TRBJ2-3	.	TGTGCCAGCAGTGAATCCGGCGTTAGAGATACGCAGTATTTT	CASSESGVRDTQYF
TRBD2	18	TRBV4-2	TRBJ2-2	once	TGTGCCAGCAGCCAAGACTTAGCGGGAGGCGGCGGCGCCGGGGAGCTGTTTTTT	CASSQDLAGGGGAGELFF
.	13	TRBV7-6	TRBJ1-1	.	TGTGCCAGCAGCTTAGTACCGAACACTGAAGCTTTCTTT	CASSLVPNTEAFF
TRBD1	15	TRBV7-2	TRBJ1-2	.	TGTGCCAGCAGCTTTGGACAGGGATTGGAGAACGGCTACACCTTC	CASSFGQGLENGYTF
.	13	TRBV19	TRBJ2-1	few	TGTGCCAGTAGCCAACAGGGTAGGAATGAGCAGTTCTTC	CASSQQGRNEQFF
.	13	TRBV18	TRBJ2-5	.	TGTGCCAGTTTCAGGGGAGCGGGAGAGACCCAGTACTTC	CASFRGAGETQYF
.	14	TRBV28	TRBJ1-6	.	TGTGCCAGCAGTTTATTTAGGGAGTATTCACCCCTCCACTTT	CASSLFREYSPLHF
TRBD2	15	TRBV7-3	TRBJ2-3	.	TGTGCCAGCAGCCTACGGGGGACTAGCGGAGATACGCAGTATTTT	CASSLRGTSGDTQYF
TRBD1	15	TRBV6-5	TRBJ1-2	once	TGTGCCAGCAGTTACTCGATTTCAGGGGGCTATGGCTACACCTTC	CASSYSISGGYGYTF
.	14	TRBV24-1	TRBJ1-1	.	TGTGCCACCAGGGGCCCGGTCGAGAACACTGAAGCTTTCTTT	CATRGPVENTEAFF
.	13	TRBV5-1	TRBJ1-1	.	TGCGCCAGCAGCTTCGGTCCGAACACTGAAGCTTTCTTT	CASSFGPNTEAFF
.	13	TRBV7-9	TRBJ1-2	.	TGTGCCAGCAGCTTGGGGGACTTCCGTGGCTACACCTTC	CASSLGDFRGYTF
.	13	TRBV6-1	TRBJ1-2	.	TGTGCCAGCAGTGAAGGGCAGTCTAGCGGCTACACCTTC	CASSEGQSSGYTF
TRBD2	16	TRBV19	TRBJ2-3	once	TGTGCCAGTAGCCTATCTCCCGGGGGGGGCACAGATACGCAGTATTTT	CASSLSPGGGTDTQYF
.	14	TRBV2	TRBJ1-5	.	TGTGCCAGCAGTACCGGGGACAGCAATCAGCCCCAGCATTTT	CASSTGDSNQPQHF
.	15	TRBV28	TRBJ2-7	.	TGTGCCAGTGTTTCGGAGGGCGGGTGGGTCTACGAGCAGTACTTC	CASVSEGGWVYEQYF